Listed here are 9 T cell receptor beta chains from one sample, sequenced in a study of T cells in women clearing cervical HPV infection. The assay was immunoSEQ multiplex PCR, and TCRdb's table has in-frame clones only and misses some. The sample shows tens of thousands of clones, and roughly a quarter sits with its ten largest clones. The sample was blood buffy coat. Source of these receptors: a woman aged 18-70 years with a cervical HPV16 infection that either progressed to CIN3+ or cleared (not recorded which).

For this clone: The read stops 3 residues short of the end of the CDR3; the missing end is completed from the germline J gene. This chain uses TRBV2 with TRBJ1-4; 11 nucleotides match TRBD1. V trimming: 6 bases; J trimming: 7 bases; junction bases outside the gene matches: 13. The CDR3 spans 17 residues. Germline V gene data show CDR1 as SNHLY and CDR2 as FYNNEI. This CDR3 is CASSDPGLGQGGEKLFF. Partial CDR3 DNA: TGTGCCAGCAGCGACCCGGGCCTGGGACAGGGGGGTGAAAAA.

About this clone: With the read ending 3 residues before the CDR3 end, the germline J gene is used to fill in that end. The chain links TRBV30 to TRBJ1-2; D may be TRBD1 (6 bases). The CDR3 runs 15 residues. CDR1 is GTSNPN, CDR2 SVGIG, per germline (reference sequence). V was cut by 5 bases and J by 0 bases, with 16 bases left in between. The CDR3 is CAWAVQGYSNYGYTF. CDR3 DNA (partial): TGTGCCTGGGCCGTACAGGGTTATTCTAACTATGGC.

As regards this clone: The sequenced fragment ends 3 residues before the CDR3 boundary, so the rest is inferred from the germline J gene. This rearrangement joins TRBV5-1 to TRBJ2-5, with 9 bases fitting TRBD2. V gave up 4 bases and J gave up 5 bases; unmatched junction bases: 18. Per germline, CDR1 SGHRS and CDR2 YFSETQ. The CDR3 contains 18 residues. The CDR3 DNA, read in part, is TGCGCCAGCAGCCCTCGGCCGGGAAGCGGGGGGACTCGGGAGACC. Its translation: CASSPRPGSGGTRET. The whole CDR3 reads CASSPRPGSGGTRETQYF.

Concerning this clone itself: The CDR3 is cut off 3 residues early in the read; its end comes from the germline J gene. The V gene is TRBV5-1, the J gene TRBJ1-4; 9 bases line up with TRBD1. The V gene end was trimmed by 1 base and the J gene end by 8 bases; junction bases not matched to a gene: 3. The CDR3 runs 14 residues. The germline V gene encodes CDR1 SGHRS and CDR2 YFSETQ. CDR3 loop: CASSLRQGGEKLFF. CDR3 DNA, as far as it was read: TGCGCCAGCAGCTTGAGACAGGGGGGAGAAAAA.

Comments on this clone: The read falls 3 residues short of the CDR3 end, and the missing part is taken from the germline J gene. The chain recombines TRBV14 with TRBJ2-2, with 14 bases lining up with TRBD2. CDR1 is SGHDN, CDR2 FVKESK, per germline. After removal of 4 bases from V and 1 base from J, the junction contained 5 bases not matched to a gene. The CDR3 sequence is 18 residues long. The chain's CDR3 is CASSLRLAGGMNTGELFF. CDR3 DNA (partial): TGTGCCAGCAGCCTCCGACTAGCGGGAGGGATGAACACCGGGGAG.

A remark on this clone: The observed sequence ends 3 residues before the CDR3 terminus, with the missing tail filled in from the germline J gene. The V gene is TRBV30, the J gene TRBJ1-4, with 7 bases that match TRBD1. This CDR3 contains 17 residues. Germline lookup yields CDR1 GTSNPN and CDR2 SVGIG (reference sequence). This CDR3 reads CACRPQTGRGINSPLFF. The DNA read from the CDR3 is TGTGCCTGCCGTCCCCAGACAGGGCGAGGGATCAATTCACCA.

As concerns this clone: The CDR3 end is not reached by the read, which stops 3 residues before it; the germline J gene fills it in. This sequence joins TRBV30 and TRBJ1-2, with TRBD1 as a possible D gene (5 bases). The V gene's germline CDR1 is GTSNPN and CDR2 SVGIG (reference sequence). This CDR3 is 14 amino acids long. The V end was cut by 2 bases, the J end by 1 base, with 11 bases between. The CDR3 here is CAWSIGEVNYGYTF. CDR3 DNA, as far as it was read: TGTGCCTGGAGTATAGGGGAGGTTAACTATGGC.

Concerning this clone itself: The read falls 3 residues short of the CDR3 end, and the missing part is taken from the germline J gene. The V gene is TRBV5-1, the J gene TRBJ1-1; 7 bases agree with TRBD1. In germline, CDR1 is SGHRS, CDR2 YFSETQ. Germline trimming cut 0 bases from V and 1 base from J; bases unmatched to any gene: 9. The CDR3 runs 17 residues. CDR3 region: CASSLVFTGVPNTEAFF. Incomplete CDR3 DNA: TGCGCCAGCAGCTTGGTGTTTACAGGGGTACCGAACACTGAA.

A note on this clone: The read ends 3 residues shy of where the CDR3 ends; the end is completed using the germline J gene. The chain links TRBV5-1 to TRBJ1-6, with 11 bases matching TRBD1. Unmatched junction bases numbered 9, after V lost 4 bases and J lost 9 bases. This CDR3 has 16 amino acids. Germline values: CDR1 SGHRS, CDR2 YFSETQ. The CDR3 bases that were read are TGCGCCAGCAGCGATCGGACAGGGGGCTCGGGTTCACCC. This codes for CASSDRTGGSGSP. The CDR3 as a whole reads CASSDRTGGSGSPLHF.